This note documents a single TCR beta chain sequence. Antigen specificity is unknown. These data belong to a study of T cell responses to AZD1222 COVID-19 vaccine. Study-level findings and limits: Compared with day 0, the breadth and depth of the Spike-specific TCR repertoire rose significantly after two doses of AZD1222.

CDR3 length: 15 residues. CDR1 and CDR2 (germline): MNHEY, SVGAGI. Trimming pared 7 bases from V and 2 bases from J, leaving 15 bases between. Some clones are missing from TCRdb's copy, which holds only in-frame ones; the method was immunoSEQ multiplex PCR. The repertoire holds fewer than 70,000 clones, roughly 90% seen once, with around 5.2% in the top ten. The receptor was derived from an adult in good health. The chain recombines TRBV6-5 with TRBJ1-5; D uncertain. This specimen consisted of peripheral blood, obtained on day 0 of AZD1222 vaccination. In nucleotides, the CDR3 is TGTGCCAGCACCTCGGAGGGAAGGGGCAATCAGCCCCAGCATTTT. This codes for CASTSEGRGNQPQHF.